The 25 T cell receptor beta chains in this list originate from one sample, sequenced in a study of T cells in Graves' hyperthyroidism and ophthalmopathy. Amplification of TCR beta CDR3 regions was performed using RNA transcripts as template. TCR CDR3 regions were first amplified by RT-PCR with HTBI primers. TCRdb reprocessed the multiplex PCR reads with MiXCR, giving one entry per CDR3 protein. The sample holds 300,000 to 450,000 distinct CDR3 sequences, about 13% seen once. The sequencing input was blood. Receptors originate from a young man with Graves' hyperthyroidism that later progressed to Graves' ophthalmopathy.

CDR3 in amino acids: CASSELKPGATNSPLHF. The CDR3 DNA reads as TGTGCCAGCAGTGAGCTAAAACCAGGGGCCACCAATTCACCCCTCCACTTT. The chain has TRBV2 and TRBJ1-6; a weak D match, TRBD1 (6 bases). The CDR3 is made up of 17 amino acids. Germline assignment: CDR1 SNHLY and CDR2 FYNNEI. Trimming took off 3 bases at V and 7 bases at J, with 19 bases between the two ends.

The CDR3 DNA reads TGCAGTGCTAGTATTCATAGCGATGAGACCCAGTACTTC. Translating gives CSASIHSDETQYF. The chain joins TRBV20-1 to TRBJ2-5, with D tentatively TRBD2 (5 bases). Germline loops: CDR1 DFQATT, CDR2 SNEGSKA (reference sequence). The CDR3 is made up of 13 amino acids. Trimming removed 3 bases at V and 5 bases at J, with 13 bases between.

This clonotype has at least ten counts. The genes are TRBV6-6 and TRBJ2-7; 9 positions agree with TRBD1. V shed 1 base and J 6 bases; nucleotides not matched to a gene: 10. The CDR3 has 16 residues. In germline, CDR1 is MNHNY, CDR2 SVGAGI (reference sequence). CDR3 nucleotide sequence: TGTGCCAGCAGTTACTTAGTGGGACAGGGATTGGGCGAGCAGTACTTC. Translation: CASSYLVGQGLGEQYF.

As to this clonotype: A read error may account for a junction end that differs from germline. The chain has TRBV7-9 and TRBJ2-7; 10 nucleotides match TRBD1. The CDR3 consists of 15 residues. In germline, CDR1 is SEHNR, CDR2 FQNEAQ (reference sequence). In DNA, the CDR3 is TGTGCCAGCAGCTCCAGGACAGGGGGAACCTACGGGCAGTACTTC. Its translation is CASSSRTGGTYGQYF.

The chain employs TRBV19 and TRBJ2-2; TRBD1 might be the D (5 bases). The ends were cut back, 9 bases at V and 4 bases at J, with 12 bases in the middle. Germline loops: CDR1 LNHDA, CDR2 SQIVND (reference sequence). This CDR3 has 13 amino acids. CDR3 sequence (DNA): TGTGCCAGCAGGGCCCGAGGCACCGGGGAGCTGTTTTTT. Translated: CASRARGTGELFF.

The V call is TRBV7-8, the J call TRBJ2-2; D might be TRBD1 (6 bases). CDR1 is SGHVS and CDR2 is FQNEAQ in the germline V gene. Trimming removed 6 bases from V and 5 bases from J, with 16 bases in between. The CDR3 runs to 15 residues. For the CDR3, the DNA is TGTGCCAGCAGGGCGTCAGGGGCTGTAACCGGGGAGCTGTTTTTT. Encoded protein: CASRASGAVTGELFF.

This clonotype has only a few counts. The chain employs TRBV9 and TRBJ1-1; 7 bases match TRBD1. CDR1 SGDLS and CDR2 YYNGEE come from the germline V gene. The CDR3 spans 15 residues. The J segment lost 2 bases and the V segment lost 2 bases, leaving 6 bases of the junction unmatched. Here the CDR3 DNA reads TGTGCCAGCAGCGTCTCTGGGACAGCTAACACTGAAGCTTTCTTT. Translation gives CASSVSGTANTEAFF.

This clonotype was seen repeatedly, ten times or more. This chain's CDR3 is CASSPGAANEKLFF. The DNA for the CDR3 is TGTGCCAGCTCACCGGGGGCAGCCAATGAAAAACTGTTTTTT. This sequence joins TRBV18 and TRBJ1-4; D is perhaps TRBD1 (6 bases). Trimming left V 3 bases short and J 5 bases short, with 10 bases between. Germline CDR1 KGHSH, CDR2 LQKENI. The CDR3 totals 14 residues. Full variable domain (missing parts from reference TRBV18 and TRBJ1-4): NAGVMQNPRHLVRRRGQEARLRCSPMKGHSHVYWYRQLPEEGLKFMVYLQKENIIDESGMPKERFSAEFPKEGPSILRIQQVVRGDSAAYFCASSPGAANEKLFFGSGTQLSVL.

The rearrangement links TRBV6-1 to TRBJ1-2, with D unresolved. Per the germline V gene, CDR1 is MNHNS and CDR2 is SASEGT. The CDR3 is 15 amino acids. Trimming took 7 bases from V and 0 from J, leaving 15 bases between them. The CDR3 here is CASNKSNISNYGYTF. The CDR3 region has the DNA TGTGCCAGCAATAAAAGCAACATATCTAACTATGGCTACACCTTC.

The gene calls are TRBV18 and TRBJ1-1, with 10 bases aligning to TRBD1. The germline CDR1 and CDR2 sequences are KGHSH and LQKENI. V shed 2 bases and J 1 base; nucleotides not matched to a gene: 10. The CDR3 is 18 residues long. The DNA for the CDR3 is TGTGCCAGCTCACCAGGAAGTCGGACAGGGGGTCGGAACACTGAAGCTTTCTTT. This encodes CASSPGSRTGGRNTEAFF.

This clonotype showed up many times. The chain joins TRBV2 to TRBJ1-1; D ambiguous. The V gene lost 2 bases and the J gene lost 4 bases, with 5 bases spanning the gap. Germline lookup yields CDR1 SNHLY and CDR2 FYNNEI. This CDR3 is built from 12 residues. This CDR3 is CASSEPTTEAFF. CDR3 in DNA: TGTGCCAGCAGTGAACCGACCACTGAAGCTTTCTTT.

Many counts were recorded for this clonotype. V gene TRBV6-1 combines with J gene TRBJ1-6; possibly TRBD1 for D (6 bases). The V and J ends lost 0 bases and 5 bases respectively, with 23 bases between them. CDR1 and CDR2 from the germline V gene are MNHNS and SASEGT. The CDR3 runs to 20 residues. CDR3 in amino acids: CASSEALLRFGTGNNSPLHF. Here the CDR3 DNA reads TGTGCCAGCAGTGAAGCGCTTCTTAGGTTTGGTACAGGGAATAATTCACCCCTCCACTTT.

The chain joins TRBV27 to TRBJ1-2; no firm D call. Trimming removed 5 bases from V and 0 bases from J, with 13 bases in between. The CDR3 spans 15 residues. Germline V gene lookup returns CDR1 MNHEY and CDR2 SMNVEV (reference sequence). The CDR3 DNA reads as TGTGCCAGCAGTACTAGCGGTGGGGCTAACTATGGCTACACCTTC. Amino acids: CASSTSGGANYGYTF.

This clonotype was observed a few times. This chain uses TRBV6-1 with TRBJ2-7; tentatively, D is TRBD1 or TRBD2 (5 bases each). The CDR3 is made up of 16 amino acids. V was pared by 4 bases and J by 0 bases, with 16 bases between. Germline CDR1 is MNHNS and CDR2 is SASEGT. The CDR3 coding sequence is TGTGCCAGCAGTGTCGGTCGGGGCCAGAGCTCCTACGAGCAGTACTTC. Translation gives CASSVGRGQSSYEQYF.

At least ten counts were recorded for this clonotype. V usage is TRBV7-2 and J usage is TRBJ2-2, with a tentative D call TRBD1 (6 bases). Germline CDR1 reads SGHTA; CDR2 reads FQGNSA. V dropped 6 bases and J dropped 5 bases, with 10 bases sitting between them. The CDR3 has 13 amino acids. The CDR3 region is CASRDTGTGELFF. CDR3 nucleotide sequence: TGTGCCAGCAGGGATACAGGGACCGGGGAGCTGTTTTTT.

There are many counts of this clonotype. V gene TRBV11-2 combines with J gene TRBJ1-1; D ambiguous. The length of the CDR3 is 11 residues. Germline CDR1 reads SGHAT; CDR2 reads FQNNGV. V gave up 2 bases and J gave up 5 bases, with 3 bases separating them. The CDR3 DNA reads as TGTGCCAGCAGCTTAAAGACTGAAGCTTTCTTT. Encoded protein: CASSLKTEAFF.

The chain has TRBV11-3 and TRBJ2-7, with D possibly TRBD1 on 6 matching bases. The CDR3 covers 15 residues. Trimming shortened V by 5 bases and J by 0 bases, and 14 bases separated the two germline ends. Germline lookup yields CDR1 SGHNT and CDR2 YENEEA. The CDR3 nucleotides read TGTGCCAGCAGCCGCTTACCGGGACACTCCTACGAGCAGTACTTC. Protein: CASSRLPGHSYEQYF. Complete variable domain (other parts from reference TRBV11-3 and TRBJ2-7): EAGVVQSPRYKIIEKKQPVAFWCNPISGHNTLYWYLQNLGQGPELLIRYENEEAVDDSQLPKDRFSAERLKGVDSTLKIQPAELGDSAVYLCASSRLPGHSYEQYFGPGTRLTVT.

Concerning this clonotype itself: At one end the junction does not follow the germline gene, possibly because of a read error. The V gene is TRBV20-1, the J gene TRBJ2-5; D is tentatively TRBD1 or TRBD2 (6 bases each). The CDR3 runs to 13 residues. Germline V gene data show CDR1 as DFQATT and CDR2 as SNEGSKA (reference sequence). This CDR3 is CSAGDRGGETQYF. The CDR3, as DNA: TGCAGTGCTGGAGACCGAGGGGGGGAGACCCAGTACTTC.

This clonotype was seen at least ten times. This chain connects TRBV20-1 to TRBJ2-7; D is unresolved. Trimming removed 4 bases at V and 4 bases at J, with 20 bases between. This CDR3 contains 15 residues. CDR1 and CDR2 (germline): DFQATT, SNEGSKA (reference sequence). CDR3 region: CSAIHSGASFYEQYF. Written as DNA, the CDR3 is TGCAGTGCTATCCACTCGGGCGCATCTTTTTACGAGCAGTACTTC.

The rearrangement uses TRBV12-3 or TRBV12-4 and TRBJ1-1, with 10 bases matching TRBD1. Trimming removed 5 bases from V and 4 bases from J; junction bases left unmatched: 16. The CDR3 extends over 18 amino acids. CDR3 residues: CASSPRPGQGRISTEAFF. The CDR3 DNA follows: TGTGCCAGCAGTCCACGACCGGGACAGGGGAGAATTAGCACTGAAGCTTTCTTT.

This clonotype was observed many times. This chain joins TRBV12-5 and TRBJ2-3; D is ambiguous. Germline CDR1 reads LGHNT; CDR2 reads FRNRAP. Between the trimmed V and J ends, which lost 3 bases and 11 bases, there was a span of 9 bases. The CDR3 spans 11 residues. DNA of the CDR3: TGTGCTAGTGGTTTAAACGGACGGCAGTATTTT. Encoded protein: CASGLNGRQYF.

Notes on this clonotype: The junction departs from germline at one end; a sequencing error may be responsible. The rearrangement joins TRBV6-2 or TRBV6-3 to TRBJ1-1, with D perhaps matching TRBD1 (5 bases). The CDR3 loop spans 14 amino acids. Germline V gives CDR1 MNHEY, CDR2 SVGEGT. DNA for the CDR3: TGTGCCAGCACAGCACACGGGGGGAACACTGAAGCTTCCTTT. This translates into CASTAHGGNTEASF.

The chain combines TRBV6-1 with TRBJ1-2; no definite D call. This CDR3 has 14 residues. Germline V CDR1 and CDR2: MNHNS, SASEGT. The V and J ends lost 5 bases and 3 bases respectively, with 13 bases between them. CDR3 DNA sequence: TGTGCCAGCAGTCACTTCCTCGGGGACTATGGCTACACCTTC. Its translation: CASSHFLGDYGYTF.

This clonotype has at least ten counts. The chain couples TRBV28 to TRBJ2-5; 7 bases align to TRBD1. The J segment lost 1 base and the V segment lost 3 bases, leaving 5 bases of the junction unmatched. The CDR3 is made up of 15 amino acids. The germline CDR1 and CDR2 sequences are MDHEN and SYDVKM. CDR3 nucleotide sequence: TGTGCCAGCAGTTTCCGCGACAGGGTCCAAGAGACCCAGTACTTC. Translated: CASSFRDRVQETQYF.

The table lists this clonotype with a few counts. The chain couples TRBV27 to TRBJ2-3; 7 positions agree with TRBD2. Unmatched junction bases numbered 13, after V lost 5 bases and J lost 8 bases. The CDR3 runs 15 residues. Germline CDR1 reads MNHEY; CDR2 reads SMNVEV (reference sequence). The CDR3 bases are TGTGCCAGCAGTCGTGGGGACGGGAGGATGGGTACGCAGTATTTT. This translates into CASSRGDGRMGTQYF.